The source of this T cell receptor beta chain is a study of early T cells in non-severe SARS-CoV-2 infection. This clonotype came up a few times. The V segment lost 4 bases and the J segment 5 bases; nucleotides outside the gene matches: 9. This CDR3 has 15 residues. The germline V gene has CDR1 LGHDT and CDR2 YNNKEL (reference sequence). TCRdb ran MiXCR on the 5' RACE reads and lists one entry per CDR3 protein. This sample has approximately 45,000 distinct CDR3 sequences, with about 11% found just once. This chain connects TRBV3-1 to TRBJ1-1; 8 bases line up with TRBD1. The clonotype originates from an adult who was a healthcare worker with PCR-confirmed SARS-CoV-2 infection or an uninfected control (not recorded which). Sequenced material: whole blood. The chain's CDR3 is CASSPGGTGRTEAFF. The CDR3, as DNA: TGTGCCAGCAGCCCAGGCGGGACAGGTCGGACTGAAGCTTTCTTT.